The 5 T cell receptor beta chains below all came from one sample that was sequenced in a study of tumor-infiltrating lymphocytes in primary liver carcinoma. Unsorted whole blood yielded the blood RNA, and germline DNA was also extracted. Making TCR beta cDNA involved 400 to 600 ng total RNA and a constant-region primer. Three rounds of nested multiplex PCR with slightly modified ARM-PCR produced TCR beta libraries. Investigators reported that the first two PCR rounds, at 10 cycles each, used TRBV1-TRBV30 forward primers with a C-beta reverse primer. TCRdb passed the multiplex PCR reads through MiXCR, listing each CDR3 protein once. This table has 250,000 to 400,000 distinct CDR3 sequences, around three fifths appearing once. Sequenced sample: peripheral blood. These receptors came from a man aged 40-49 years with primary liver carcinoma and hepatitis B virus infection.

V is TRBV12-3 or TRBV12-4 and J is TRBJ2-2; weak D call: TRBD1 (5 bases). The CDR3 runs 15 residues. V lost 6 bases and J 0 bases, leaving 11 bases between the germline ends. The CDR3 DNA follows: TGTGCCAGCAGGGATGACAGAGCGAACACCGGGGAGCTGTTTTTT. Encoded protein: CASRDDRANTGELFF.

The chain combines TRBV24-1 with TRBJ1-1; no firm D call. The CDR3 covers 13 residues. The germline CDR1 and CDR2 sequences are KGHDR and SFDVKD. CDR3 DNA sequence: TGTGTCACACTCAACAAAGCGGGAACCGAAGCTTTCTTT. It codes for CVTLNKAGTEAFF.

In regard to this clonotype: At one boundary the junction diverges from the germline segment, which might be a read error. V and J are TRBV5-5 and TRBJ2-3; D assignment may be TRBD1 or TRBD2 (7 bases each). CDR3 length: 16 amino acids. Per the germline V gene, CDR1 is SGHKS and CDR2 is YYEKEE (reference sequence). DNA for the CDR3: TGTGCCAGCAGCTTGGGACAGGGAGGGAGCACAGATATGCAGTATTTT. Residues: CASSLGQGGSTDMQYF.

This clonotype has only a few counts. V gene TRBV6-2 or TRBV6-3 combines with J gene TRBJ2-1; D not certain. The CDR3 sequence is 13 residues long. Trimming pared 6 bases from V and 6 bases from J, leaving 12 bases between. Germline CDR1 MNHEY, CDR2 SVGEGT. Here the CDR3 DNA reads TGTGCCAGCAGGCCTAACTCGGGCAATGAGCAGTTCTTC. Translation: CASRPNSGNEQFF.

The rearrangement links TRBV11-1 to TRBJ2-7; tentatively, D is TRBD1 (6 bases). The V gene's germline CDR1 is SGHAT and CDR2 FQDESV (reference sequence). CDR3 length: 13 amino acids. The CDR3 sequence: CISRGKRSYEQYF. DNA of the CDR3: TGTATCAGTAGGGGGAAGCGATCCTACGAGCAGTACTTC.